The sequence of this TCR beta chain was determined in a study of blood T cells in healthy people across ages (dated by TCRdb to the mid-2010s). With respect to the entire study: Template switching captured roughly one uniquely barcoded TCR beta cDNA molecule per two T cells in model experiments. To track age-related changes in TCR beta repertoire diversity, the study relied on deep sequencing normalized with unique cDNA molecular identifiers. Donors were grouped into four age groups: young (average 16 years), middle-aged (approximately 41), aged (around 56) and long-lived (just over 80). For two donors (one aged 18 to 30 and one aged 80 or older), the study analyzed two additional independent replicas of 1 million unique cDNA reads from the same blood draw.

CDR1 SEHNR and CDR2 FQNEAQ are derived from the germline V gene (reference sequence). Inclusive of the bounding cysteine and phenylalanine, the CDR3 is 13 residues long. The CDR3 DNA has 39 bases and is translated from base 1. Overall study results and their limits: Bulk unsorted PBMC profiling prevented conclusive comparison of naive and antigen-experienced compartments. Because the CMV infection status of the donors was unknown, age-related changes in expanded clonotypes may potentially have been confounded. Observed TCR beta diversity per million T cells fell roughly linearly with age, and a significant reduction was already apparent by age roughly 40. The percentage of naive T cells measured by flow cytometry correlated strongly with observed TCR beta diversity. Estimates of total diversity from one million sequenced T cells were regarded as lower bounds and underestimates. Compared with the aged group, more naive CD4+ T cells, fewer expanded clones and increased TCR diversity were shown by the long-lived group, suggesting age selection.

The table lists this clonotype with a few counts. The antigen it binds to is not known. Base qualities were left out, and no much larger clone turns up one base away. Libraries were built with 5' RACE. The listed sequencing device is Illumina HiSeq 2500. A second PCR of roughly 6 to 12 cycles was performed with a sample-barcoded 5' primer and a J-beta primer mix. A unique molecular identifier was introduced onto each TCR beta cDNA molecule by a template-switch 5' adaptor carrying 12 random nucleotides. At least 3 million CDR3-containing paired-end reads were obtained from each sample. First-strand cDNA was synthesized from all RNA with the Mint cDNA synthesis kit, primed by a TRBC-specific oligonucleotide. After uracil-DNA glycosylase treatment, a first 18-cycle PCR used universal primers M1SS and BC2_uni_R on all cDNA. The original pipeline was this. Normalization of each sample was performed by random selection of 1 million high-quality reads, each carrying a distinct molecular identifier. Instead of being binned into consensus sequences, reads with shared molecular identifiers were discarded. MiTCR, run with a Q25 quality threshold and the strictest error-elimination algorithm, handled CDR3 identification, clonotype clustering and error correction. Lower-bound total TCR beta diversity was estimated with a nonparametric unseen species model using Euler transformation. TCRdb took the public reads, trimmed them with fastp at Q25, ran MiXCR for clone calling and kept in-frame beta chains. Every distinct CDR3 protein forms one entry, paired with its most common genes and DNA. The V and J calls come from TCRdb's annotation, not from the publication. In all, the sample holds approximately 490,000 distinct CDR3 sequences, and 24% of those were seen once. The leading ten clones occupy 8.7% of the sample.

The approximately 40 donors, aged about 6 to 100 years, were systemically healthy Caucasian individuals from Russia. Each donor gave about 9.2 milliliters of peripheral blood, drawn into EDTA-treated Vacutainer tubes. Ficoll-Paque density-gradient centrifugation was used to isolate PBMCs, with at least 6.5 million per sample. Total RNA was extracted from PBMCs with Trizol reagent, with at least 5.5 micrograms obtained per sample. For every donor, flow cytometry on a PBMC aliquot measured the percentage of naive CD45RAhigh/CD27high T cells. The same sample was also used in a study of T cells of mothers and their children. Per that second paper: Donors were nine systemically healthy Caucasian individuals: three mothers and their six children. cDNA synthesis used all of the extracted RNA, with about 1.5 ug of RNA in each 15 ul reaction. In the second PCR, the M1S primer introduced both the sample barcodes and 2-4 random nucleotides. Each mother yielded over 8.5 million TCR beta CDR3 reads and each child a few million reads. Thymic selection shapes the output of TCR recombination in a similar way in related and unrelated pairs, and inherited differences have a minor effect. Normalized repertoire overlap was always slightly but never significantly higher in related than unrelated mother-child pairs. Persistent microchimeric T cell clones were not detected, at a sensitivity of approximately 100 clones per million clonotypes. The study used deep NGS to compare TCR beta repertoires of mothers and children, seeking features distinguishing related mother-child pairs from unrelated individuals. The mean age was roughly 44 +/- 4 years for the mothers and approximately 11 +/- 4 years for the children. After adapter ligation with NEBNext reagents, the libraries were sequenced on Illumina HiSeq 2000 with 100+100 nt paired-end reads. To prevent cross-contamination, the mother and child libraries were prepared a month apart and were sequenced in separate runs. Between roughly 450,000 and 2,000,000 distinct TCR beta clonotypes were identified per donor. Naive TCR beta clonotypes were estimated from low-frequency clonotypes matched to each donor's FACS-determined naive share, without sorting.

This TCR came from a boy younger than 18 in good health. This chain is built from TRBV7-9 and TRBJ2-5; 9 middle bases align to TRBD1. The J call may not be correct, given that the DNA end is closer to TRBJ2-7. Specimen: blood. The bases are TGTGCCAGCAGCTTAGCGGACAGGGGCGAGCAGTACTTC. Protein translation: CASSLADRGEQYF.